The entry below gives a single TCR beta chain sequence along with its context. The data stem from a study of blood T cell repertoires in COVID-19. Produced via immunoSEQ multiplex PCR; TCRdb's table is partial and in-frame only. The sample gives over 150,000 clones, roughly four fifths of which show up once; about 8.3% is in the top ten. The CDR3 is 16 residues long. Germline loops: CDR1 SEHNR, CDR2 FQNEAQ (reference sequence). V lost 4 bases to trimming and J lost 2 bases; unmatched junction nucleotides: 7. Sequencing was done on a sample of peripheral blood. This clonotype was obtained from a woman in her seventies with COVID-19, enrolled during active disease. This sequence joins TRBV7-9 and TRBJ2-2; 7 bases agree with TRBD2. CDR3 in DNA: TGTGCCAGCAGCTCCCGCGGAGCGGGAAACACCGGGGAGCTGTTTTTT. This encodes CASSSRGAGNTGELFF.